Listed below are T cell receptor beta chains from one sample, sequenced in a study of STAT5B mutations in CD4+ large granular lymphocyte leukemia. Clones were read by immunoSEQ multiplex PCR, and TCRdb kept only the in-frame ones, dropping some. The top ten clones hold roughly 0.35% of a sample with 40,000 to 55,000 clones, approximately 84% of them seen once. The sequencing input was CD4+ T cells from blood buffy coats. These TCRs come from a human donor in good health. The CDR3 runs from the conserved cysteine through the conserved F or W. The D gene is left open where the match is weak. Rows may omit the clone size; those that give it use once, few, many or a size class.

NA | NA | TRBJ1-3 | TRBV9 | CASSPTGSTGNTIYF | TGTGCCAGCAGCCCGACAGGTAGCACTGGAAACACCATATATTTT
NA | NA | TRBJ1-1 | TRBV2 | CASLREGGTEAFF | TGTGCCAGCTTAAGGGAGGGGGGCACTGAAGCTTTCTTT
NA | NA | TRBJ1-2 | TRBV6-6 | CASTQNYGYTF | TGTGCCAGCACCCAGAACTATGGCTACACCTTC
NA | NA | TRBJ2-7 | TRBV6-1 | CASSEAWRALYEQYF | TGTGCCAGCAGTGAAGCGTGGAGGGCCCTCTACGAGCAGTACTTC
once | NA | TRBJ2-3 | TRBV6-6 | CASSPRITDTQYF | TGTGCCAGCAGTCCCCGGATCACAGATACGCAGTATTTT
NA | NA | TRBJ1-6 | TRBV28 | CASSSPGQYSPLHF | TGTGCCAGCAGTTCTCCGGGACAATATTCACCCCTCCACTTT
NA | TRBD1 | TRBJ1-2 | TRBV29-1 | CSVDGDRGYGYTF | TGCAGCGTTGATGGGGACAGGGGCTATGGCTACACCTTC
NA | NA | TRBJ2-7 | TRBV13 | CASSLRSGTKYEQYF | TGTGCCAGCAGCCTAAGATCCGGGACAAAGTACGAGCAGTACTTC
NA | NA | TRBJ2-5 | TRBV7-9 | CASSLVLVQETQYF | TGTGCCAGCAGCTTAGTCCTAGTACAAGAGACCCAGTACTTC
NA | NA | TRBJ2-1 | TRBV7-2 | CASSLALGDEQFF | TGTGCCAGCAGCTTAGCTCTGGGCGATGAGCAGTTCTTC
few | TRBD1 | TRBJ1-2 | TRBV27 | CASSDLGQHGGYTF | TGTGCCAGCAGCGATCTGGGACAGCACGGAGGCTACACCTTC
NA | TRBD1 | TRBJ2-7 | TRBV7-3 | CASSLSGGANYEQYF | TGTGCCAGCAGCTTATCAGGGGGTGCTAACTACGAGCAGTACTTC
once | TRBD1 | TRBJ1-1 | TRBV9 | CASSSRTGTRTEAFF | TGTGCCAGCAGCTCCCGGACAGGGACTCGCACTGAAGCTTTCTTT
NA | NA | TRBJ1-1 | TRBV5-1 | CASRVGGANTEAFF | TGCGCCAGCCGCGTCGGGGGAGCGAACACTGAAGCTTTCTTT
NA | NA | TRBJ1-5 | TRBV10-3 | CAISRDNNQPQHF | TGTGCCATCAGCCGGGACAACAATCAGCCCCAGCATTTT
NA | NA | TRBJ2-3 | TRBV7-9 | CASSLLGNSFTDTQYF | TGTGCCAGCAGCTTATTGGGCAATAGTTTTACAGATACGCAGTATTTT
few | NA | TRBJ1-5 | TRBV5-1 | CASSLAGPHQPQHF | TGCGCCAGCAGCTTGGCTGGGCCCCATCAGCCCCAGCATTTT
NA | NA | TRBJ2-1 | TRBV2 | CASSASWEQFF | TGTGCCAGCAGCGCCTCATGGGAGCAGTTCTTC
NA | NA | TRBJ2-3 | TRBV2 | CASSPSSPFPDTQYF | TGTGCCAGCAGTCCGTCATCACCTTTCCCAGATACGCAGTATTTT
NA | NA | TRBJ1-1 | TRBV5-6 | CASSFRDTSLEAFF | TGTGCCAGCAGCTTTCGGGACACGAGCCTTGAAGCCTTCTTT
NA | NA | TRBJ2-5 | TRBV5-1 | CASSLLPGQETQYF | TGCGCCAGCAGCTTGTTACCGGGGCAAGAGACCCAGTACTTC
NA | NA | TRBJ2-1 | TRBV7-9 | CASSLDKGRGNYNEQFF | TGTGCCAGCAGCTTAGATAAAGGCAGGGGAAACTACAATGAGCAGTTCTTC
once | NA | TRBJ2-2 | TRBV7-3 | CASSYTGAKGELFF | TGTGCCAGCAGCTACACTGGGGCCAAAGGGGAGCTGTTTTTT
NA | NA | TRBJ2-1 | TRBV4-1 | CASSQGSSEYNEQFF | TGCGCCAGCAGCCAAGGTTCTAGCGAGTACAATGAGCAGTTCTTC
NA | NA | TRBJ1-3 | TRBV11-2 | CASSPSGFRGNTIYF | TGTGCCAGCAGCCCTTCAGGATTCCGCGGAAACACCATATATTTT
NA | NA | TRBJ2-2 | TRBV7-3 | CASSLILGTGELFF | TGTGCCAGCAGCTTAATTTTAGGTACCGGGGAGCTGTTTTTT
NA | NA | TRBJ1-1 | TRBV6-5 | CASSYGAFREAFF | TGTGCCAGCAGTTACGGTGCTTTCCGTGAAGCTTTCTTT
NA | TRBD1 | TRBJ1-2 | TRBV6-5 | CASSIKTGAISGYTF | TGTGCCAGCAGCATCAAGACAGGGGCCATTAGCGGCTACACCTTC
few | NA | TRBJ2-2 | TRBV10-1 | CASSDSGNTGELFF | TGCGCCAGCAGTGATAGCGGGAACACCGGGGAGCTGTTTTTT
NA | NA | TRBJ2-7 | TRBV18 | CASSPRGAYEQYF | TGTGCCAGCTCACCACGGGGGGCATACGAGCAGTACTTC
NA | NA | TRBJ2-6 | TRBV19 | CASSDGNSGANVLTF | TGTGCCAGTAGTGACGGAAACTCTGGGGCCAACGTCCTGACTTTC
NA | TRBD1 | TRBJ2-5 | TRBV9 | CASSVEGGGWETQYF | TGTGCCAGCAGCGTAGAAGGGGGCGGCTGGGAGACCCAGTACTTC
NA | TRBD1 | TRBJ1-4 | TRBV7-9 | CASRTGQGAGFNEKLFF | TGTGCCAGCAGGACGGGACAGGGGGCAGGCTTTAATGAAAAACTGTTTTTT
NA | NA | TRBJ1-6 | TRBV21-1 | CASRGRGENSPLHF | TGTGCCAGCAGGGGCCGGGGGGAGAATTCACCCCTCCACTTT
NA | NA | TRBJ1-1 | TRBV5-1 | CASSSLGGVNTEAFF | TGCGCCAGCAGCTCCCTCGGGGGGGTGAACACTGAAGCTTTCTTT
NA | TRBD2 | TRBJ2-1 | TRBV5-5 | CASRKPGLASNEQFF | TGTGCCAGCAGGAAACCGGGACTAGCATCCAATGAGCAGTTCTTC
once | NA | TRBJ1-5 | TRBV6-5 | CASRPDWGTHQPQHF | TGTGCCAGCAGACCGGACTGGGGTACGCATCAGCCCCAGCATTTT
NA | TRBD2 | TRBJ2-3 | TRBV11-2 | CASSLREGITDTQYF | TGTGCCAGCAGCTTAAGGGAGGGGATCACAGATACGCAGTATTTT
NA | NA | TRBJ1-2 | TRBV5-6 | CASSQGQTFYGYTF | TGTGCCAGCAGCCAGGGACAAACCTTCTATGGCTACACCTTC
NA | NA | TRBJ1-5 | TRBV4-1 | CASSQRVRAKSNQPQHF | TGCGCCAGCAGCCAGAGGGTCAGGGCTAAAAGCAATCAGCCCCAGCATTTT
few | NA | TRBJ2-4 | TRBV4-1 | CASSQPQGHIQYF | TGCGCCAGCAGCCAACCACAGGGCCACATTCAGTACTTC
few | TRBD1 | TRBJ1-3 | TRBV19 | CASTQDRGTGNTIYF | TGTGCCAGTACCCAGGACAGGGGAACTGGAAACACCATATATTTT
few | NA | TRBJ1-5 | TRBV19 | CASRTGQSSNQPQHF | TGTGCCAGTAGGACTGGACAGAGTAGCAATCAGCCCCAGCATTTT
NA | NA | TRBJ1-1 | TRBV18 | CASSLRTDDTEAFF | TGTGCCAGCTCACTGCGGACGGATGACACTGAAGCTTTCTTT
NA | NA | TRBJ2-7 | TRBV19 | CASSNGGLYEQYF | TGTGCCAGTAGTAATGGGGGACTCTACGAGCAGTACTTC